This T cell receptor (beta chain) was found in a study of blood T cell repertoires in COVID-19 (dated by TCRdb to about 2020). With respect to the entire study: Collaborator samples came from the United States, Italy and Spain and covered acute and convalescent phases of COVID-19. The prospective study material was composed of cDNA or gDNA derived from T cells, B-cell-depleted T cells, or PBMCs. The dataset comprised deeply sampled blood TCRbeta repertoires from subjects exposed to, actively infected with, or recovered from COVID-19. The repertoires were released in a freely available public database intended as a resource for research on the immune response to SARS-CoV-2. The samples were drawn from the first 160 participants of the ongoing ImmuneRACE study and from more than 1,000 subjects provided by 6 global collaborators. The sample metadata nearly always contained a de-identified subject ID, COVID-19 status, age in years and sex. Where available, HLA class I and class II types were obtained from metadata supplied by the sample provider rather than from assay-based typing.

Trimming takes 3 bases off V and 0 bases off J; junction bases not matched to a gene: 7. The CDR3 numbers 17 residues from cysteine through phenylalanine. Just the 51-base CDR3 DNA is kept, in frame starting at base 1. CDR1 and CDR2, per the germline V gene, are KGHDR and SFDVKD. The immunoSEQ Assay, a bias-controlled multiplex PCR, was used to amplify TCRbeta CDR3 regions from genomic DNA. Per the source publication's procedure: Within the assay, amplification of reference gene primers was used to estimate how many nucleated cells each sample contained. Sequence reads were collapsed and filtered to measure the absolute abundance of every unique TCRbeta CDR3 rearrangement. For each sample, productive Simpson clonality was calculated as the square root of Simpson's diversity index over productive rearrangements. TCRdb re-hosts the immuneACCESS table, in-frame sequences only. Its copies lack some clones; in the studies checked, an unresolved V gene accounts for under half of them, and the cause for the rest is not known. V and J calls and clone size are copied from that table; D and trimming were computed from the DNA. Across this sample there are 68,000 or so clones, with 70% to 80% seen only once. Of the sample, 30% to 40% is held by the ten largest clones.

Paper-wide results and their limitations: Clinical and demographic metadata were provided uncurated, with the amount varying by source and participant.

There are a few counts of this clone. Its recognized antigen is unknown. Per-base qualities were not stored, and no clone one base away is much larger. Whole blood was collected in K2EDTA tubes by collaborating institutions according to the institutions' own protocols. For TCRbeta analysis, collaborators shipped samples in one of three forms: frozen whole blood, isolated PBMCs, or DNA extracted from either of those sample types. This TCR was sampled from a human donor in a cohort sampled during active COVID-19. This receptor chain uses TRBV24-1 and TRBJ2-1, with TRBD2 identical over 7 junction bases. What was sequenced was peripheral blood. CDR3 region: CATSDRAGTLSYNEQFF. The nucleotides are TGTGCCACCAGTGATCGAGCGGGAACCCTCTCCTACAATGAGCAGTTCTTC.